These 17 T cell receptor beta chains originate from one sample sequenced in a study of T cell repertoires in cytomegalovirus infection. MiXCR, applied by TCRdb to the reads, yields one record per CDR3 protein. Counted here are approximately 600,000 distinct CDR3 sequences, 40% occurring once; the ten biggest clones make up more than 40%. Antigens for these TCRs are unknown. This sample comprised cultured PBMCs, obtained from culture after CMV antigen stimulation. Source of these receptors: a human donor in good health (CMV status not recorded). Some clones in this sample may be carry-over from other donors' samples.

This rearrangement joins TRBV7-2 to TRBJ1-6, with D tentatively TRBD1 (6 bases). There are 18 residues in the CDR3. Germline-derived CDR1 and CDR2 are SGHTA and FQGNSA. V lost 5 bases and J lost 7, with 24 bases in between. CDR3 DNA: TGTGCCAGCAGCCCCGACCTCAGGGGCCATACCTTGAATTCACCCCTCCACTTT. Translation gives CASSPDLRGHTLNSPLHF.

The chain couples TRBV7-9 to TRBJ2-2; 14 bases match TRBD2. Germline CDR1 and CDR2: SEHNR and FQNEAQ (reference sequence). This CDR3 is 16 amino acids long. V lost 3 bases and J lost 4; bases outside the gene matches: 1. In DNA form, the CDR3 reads TGTGCCAGCAGCTTCGGACTAGCGGGGGGCACCGGGGAGCTGTTTTTT. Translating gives CASSFGLAGGTGELFF. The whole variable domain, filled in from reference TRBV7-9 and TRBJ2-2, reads DTGVSQNPRHKITKRGQNVTFRCDPISEHNRLYWYRQTLGQGPEFLTYFQNEAQLEKSRLLSDRFSAERPKGSFSTLEIQRTEQGDSAMYLCASSFGLAGGTGELFFGEGSRLTVL.

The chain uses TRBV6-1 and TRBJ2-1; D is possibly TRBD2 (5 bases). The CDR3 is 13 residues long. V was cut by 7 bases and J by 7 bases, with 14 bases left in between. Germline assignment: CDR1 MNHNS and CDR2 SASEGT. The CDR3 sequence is CASILGDFNEQFF. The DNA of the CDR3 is TGTGCCAGCATCCTGGGAGACTTTAATGAGCAGTTCTTC.

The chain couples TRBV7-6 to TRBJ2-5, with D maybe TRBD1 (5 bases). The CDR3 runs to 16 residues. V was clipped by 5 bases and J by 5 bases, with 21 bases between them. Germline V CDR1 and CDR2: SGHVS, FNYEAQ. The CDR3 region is CASSRSPGHSGETQYF. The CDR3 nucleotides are TGTGCCAGCAGCCGCTCGCCCGGACATTCCGGGGAGACCCAGTACTTC.

CDR3 sequence reads: CASSLGLVGREQFF. CDR3 DNA sequence: TGTGCCAGCAGCCTAGGACTAGTGGGTCGGGAGCAGTTCTTC. This chain links TRBV7-9 with TRBJ2-1; TRBD2 aligns across 7 bases. The ends lost 5 bases at V and 10 bases at J; junction bases unmatched: 11. Germline V lookup: CDR1 SEHNR, CDR2 FQNEAQ (reference sequence). CDR3 length: 14 residues.

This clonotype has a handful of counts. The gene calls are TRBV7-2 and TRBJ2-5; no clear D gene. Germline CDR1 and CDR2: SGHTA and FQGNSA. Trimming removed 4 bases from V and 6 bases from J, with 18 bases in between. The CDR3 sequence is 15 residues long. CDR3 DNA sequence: TGTGCCAGCAGCTCGCCGCCCGCGGTCGGTAAGACCCAGTACTTC. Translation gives CASSSPPAVGKTQYF.

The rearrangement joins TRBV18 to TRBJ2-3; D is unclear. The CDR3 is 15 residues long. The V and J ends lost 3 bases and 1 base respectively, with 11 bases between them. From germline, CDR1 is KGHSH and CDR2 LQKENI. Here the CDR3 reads CASSPRRAGTDTQYF. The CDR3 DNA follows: TGTGCCAGCTCACCGAGAAGGGCGGGCACAGATACGCAGTATTTT.

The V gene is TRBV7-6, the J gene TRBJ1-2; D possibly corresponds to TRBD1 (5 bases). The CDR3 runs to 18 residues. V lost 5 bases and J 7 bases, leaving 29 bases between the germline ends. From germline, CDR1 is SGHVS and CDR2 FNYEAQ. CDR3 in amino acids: CASSPPSLGGARICGYTF. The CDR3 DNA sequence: TGTGCCAGCAGCCCTCCATCCCTGGGGGGTGCCCGGATCTGTGGCTACACCTTC.

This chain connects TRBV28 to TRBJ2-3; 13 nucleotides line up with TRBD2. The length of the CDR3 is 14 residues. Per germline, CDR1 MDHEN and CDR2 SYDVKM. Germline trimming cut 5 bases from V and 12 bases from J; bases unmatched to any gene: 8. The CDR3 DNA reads TGTGCCAGCAGTCCGCAACTAGCGGGAGGGCCTCAGTATTTT. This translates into CASSPQLAGGPQYF. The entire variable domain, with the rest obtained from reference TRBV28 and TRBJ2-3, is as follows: DVKVTQSSRYLVKRTGEKVFLECVQDMDHENMFWYRQDPGLGLRLIYFSYDVKMKEKGDIPEGYSVSREKKERFSLILESASTNQTSMYLCASSPQLAGGPQYFGPGTRLTVL.

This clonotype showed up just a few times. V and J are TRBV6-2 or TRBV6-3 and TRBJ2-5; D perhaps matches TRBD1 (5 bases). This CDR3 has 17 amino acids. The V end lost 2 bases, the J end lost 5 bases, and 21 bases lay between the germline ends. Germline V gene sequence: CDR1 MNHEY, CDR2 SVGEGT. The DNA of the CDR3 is TGTGCCAGCAGTTACGGCCCCCGGACCTCGGCAGGGGAGACCCAGTACTTC. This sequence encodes CASSYGPRTSAGETQYF.

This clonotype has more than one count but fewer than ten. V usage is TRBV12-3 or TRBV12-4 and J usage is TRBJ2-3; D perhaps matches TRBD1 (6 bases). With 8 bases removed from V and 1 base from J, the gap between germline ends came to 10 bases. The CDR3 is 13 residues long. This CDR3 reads CASGDTGTDTQYF. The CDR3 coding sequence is TGTGCCAGCGGGGACACAGGCACAGATACGCAGTATTTT.

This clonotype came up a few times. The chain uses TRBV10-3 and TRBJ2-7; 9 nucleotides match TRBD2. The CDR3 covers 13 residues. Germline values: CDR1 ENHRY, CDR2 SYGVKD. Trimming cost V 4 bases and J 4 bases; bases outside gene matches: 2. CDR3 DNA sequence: TGTGCCATCAGTGGGCGGGAGGGTTACGAGCAGTACTTC. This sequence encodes CAISGREGYEQYF.

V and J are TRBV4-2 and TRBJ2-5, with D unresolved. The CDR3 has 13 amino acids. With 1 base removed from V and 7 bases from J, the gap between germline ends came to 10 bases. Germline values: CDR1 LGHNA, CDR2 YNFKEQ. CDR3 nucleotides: TGTGCCAGCAGCCAAGGGGTAAAGGGGACCCAGTACTTC. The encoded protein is CASSQGVKGTQYF.

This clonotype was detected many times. The CDR3 protein is CASSPTGNRETQYF. In nucleotides, the CDR3 is TGTGCCAGCAGCCCGACTGGAAACCGGGAGACCCAGTACTTC. The rearrangement links TRBV7-2 to TRBJ2-5; D remains ambiguous. This CDR3 is 14 amino acids long. V dropped 5 bases and J dropped 5 bases, with 15 bases sitting between them. The germline CDR1 and CDR2 sequences are SGHTA and FQGNSA.

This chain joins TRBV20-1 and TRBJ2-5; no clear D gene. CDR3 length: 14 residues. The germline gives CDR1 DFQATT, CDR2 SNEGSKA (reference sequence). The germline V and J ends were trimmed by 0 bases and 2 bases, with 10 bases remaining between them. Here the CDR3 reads CSARDVGYQETQYF. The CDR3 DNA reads TGCAGTGCTAGAGATGTGGGCTATCAAGAGACCCAGTACTTC.

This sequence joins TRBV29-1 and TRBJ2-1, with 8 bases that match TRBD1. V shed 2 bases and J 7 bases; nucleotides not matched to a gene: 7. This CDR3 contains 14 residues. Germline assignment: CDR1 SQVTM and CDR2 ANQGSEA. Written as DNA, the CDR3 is TGCAGCGTTGAAAGGACAGGGTCGTTTAATGAGCAGTTCTTC. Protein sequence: CSVERTGSFNEQFF.

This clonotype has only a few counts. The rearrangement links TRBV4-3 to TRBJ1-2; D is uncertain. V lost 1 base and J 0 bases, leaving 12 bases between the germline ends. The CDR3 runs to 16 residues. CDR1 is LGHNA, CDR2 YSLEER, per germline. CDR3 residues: CASSQGISGTNYGYTF. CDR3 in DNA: TGCGCCAGCAGCCAAGGGATATCGGGGACTAACTATGGCTACACCTTC.